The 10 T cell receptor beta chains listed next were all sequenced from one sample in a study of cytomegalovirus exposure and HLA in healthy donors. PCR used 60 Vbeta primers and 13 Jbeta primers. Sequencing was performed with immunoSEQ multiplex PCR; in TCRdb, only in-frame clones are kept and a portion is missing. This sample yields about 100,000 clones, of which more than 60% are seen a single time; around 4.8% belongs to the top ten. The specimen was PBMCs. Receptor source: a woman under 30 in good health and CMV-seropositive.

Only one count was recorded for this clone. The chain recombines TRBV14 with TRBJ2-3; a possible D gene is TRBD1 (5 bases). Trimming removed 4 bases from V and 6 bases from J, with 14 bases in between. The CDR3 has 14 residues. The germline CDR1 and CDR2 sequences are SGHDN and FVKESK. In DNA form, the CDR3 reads TGTGCCAGCAGCCTCCGACAGTCGTCTGATACGCAGTATTTT. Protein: CASSLRQSSDTQYF.

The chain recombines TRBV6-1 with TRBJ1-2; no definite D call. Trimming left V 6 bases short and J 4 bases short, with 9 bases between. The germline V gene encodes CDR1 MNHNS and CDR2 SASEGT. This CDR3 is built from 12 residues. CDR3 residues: CASSQALYGYTF. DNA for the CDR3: TGTGCCAGCAGCCAGGCCCTCTATGGCTACACCTTC.

The CDR3: CASSLTVNYGYTF. As DNA, the CDR3 is TGTGCCAGCAGCCTAACAGTAAACTATGGCTACACCTTC. The rearrangement joins TRBV7-9 to TRBJ1-2; D remains ambiguous. Germline assignment: CDR1 SEHNR and CDR2 FQNEAQ (reference sequence). Trimming shortened V by 5 bases and J by 2 bases, and 9 bases separated the two germline ends. CDR3 length: 13 residues.

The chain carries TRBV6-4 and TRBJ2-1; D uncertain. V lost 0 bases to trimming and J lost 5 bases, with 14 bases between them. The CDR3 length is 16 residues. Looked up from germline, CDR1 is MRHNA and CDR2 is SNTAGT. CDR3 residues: CASSDSSRGGHNEQFF. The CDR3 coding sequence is TGTGCCAGCAGTGACTCGTCCCGCGGCGGCCACAATGAGCAGTTCTTC.

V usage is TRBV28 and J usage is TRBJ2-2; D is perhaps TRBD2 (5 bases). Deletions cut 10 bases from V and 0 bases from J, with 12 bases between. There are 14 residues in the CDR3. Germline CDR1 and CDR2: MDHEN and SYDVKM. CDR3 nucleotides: TGTGCCACTTTAGAGGGCACGAACACCGGGGAGCTGTTTTTT. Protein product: CATLEGTNTGELFF. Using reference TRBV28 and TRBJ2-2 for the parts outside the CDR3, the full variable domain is DVKVTQSSRYLVKRTGEKVFLECVQDMDHENMFWYRQDPGLGLRLIYFSYDVKMKEKGDIPEGYSVSREKKERFSLILESASTNQTSMYLCATLEGTNTGELFFGEGSRLTVL.

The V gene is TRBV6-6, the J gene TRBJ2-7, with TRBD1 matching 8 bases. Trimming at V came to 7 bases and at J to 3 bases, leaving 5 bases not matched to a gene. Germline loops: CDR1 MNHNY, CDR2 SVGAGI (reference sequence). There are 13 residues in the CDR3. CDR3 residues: CASIRTGSYEQYF. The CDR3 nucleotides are TGTGCCAGCATCAGGACAGGGAGCTACGAGCAGTACTTC.

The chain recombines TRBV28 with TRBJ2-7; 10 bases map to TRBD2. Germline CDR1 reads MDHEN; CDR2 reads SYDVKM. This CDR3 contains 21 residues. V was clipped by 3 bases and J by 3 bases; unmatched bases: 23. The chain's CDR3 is CASSLPGPTQASGSIGYEQYF. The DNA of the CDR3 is TGTGCCAGCAGTTTGCCGGGCCCCACGCAGGCTAGCGGGAGTATTGGCTACGAGCAGTACTTC.

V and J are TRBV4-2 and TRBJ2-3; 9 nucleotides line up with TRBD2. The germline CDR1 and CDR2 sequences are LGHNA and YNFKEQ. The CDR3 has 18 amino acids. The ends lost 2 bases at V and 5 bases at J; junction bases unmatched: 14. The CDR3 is CASSQPGESGGRGDTQYF. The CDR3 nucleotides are TGTGCCAGCAGCCAACCTGGAGAAAGCGGGGGGCGCGGAGATACGCAGTATTTT.

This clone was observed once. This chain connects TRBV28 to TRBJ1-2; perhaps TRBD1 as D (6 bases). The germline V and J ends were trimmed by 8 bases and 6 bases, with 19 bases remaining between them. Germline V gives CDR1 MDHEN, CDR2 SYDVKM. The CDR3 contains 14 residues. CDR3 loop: CASLGQAAGDGYTF. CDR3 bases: TGTGCCAGCTTGGGGCAGGCCGCAGGGGATGGCTACACCTTC.

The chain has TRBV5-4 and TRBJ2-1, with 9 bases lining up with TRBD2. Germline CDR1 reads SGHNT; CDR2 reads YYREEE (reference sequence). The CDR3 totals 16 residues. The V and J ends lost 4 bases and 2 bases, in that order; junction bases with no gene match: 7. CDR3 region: CASSRTAGGPYNEQFF. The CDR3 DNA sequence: TGTGCCAGCAGCAGAACAGCGGGAGGTCCCTACAATGAGCAGTTCTTC.